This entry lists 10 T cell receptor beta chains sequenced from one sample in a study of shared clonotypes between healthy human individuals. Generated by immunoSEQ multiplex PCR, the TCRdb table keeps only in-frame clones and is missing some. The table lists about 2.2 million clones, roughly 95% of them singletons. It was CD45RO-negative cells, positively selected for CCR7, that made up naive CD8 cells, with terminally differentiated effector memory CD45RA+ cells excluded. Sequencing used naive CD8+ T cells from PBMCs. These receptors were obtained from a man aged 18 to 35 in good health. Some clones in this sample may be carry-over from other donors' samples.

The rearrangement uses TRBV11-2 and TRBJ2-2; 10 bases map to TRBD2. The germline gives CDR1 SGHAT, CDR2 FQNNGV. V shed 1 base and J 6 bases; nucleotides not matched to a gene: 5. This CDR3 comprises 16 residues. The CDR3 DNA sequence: TGTGCCAGCAGCTTAGCCCTAGCGGGAGCGTCCGGGGAGCTGTTTTTT. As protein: CASSLALAGASGELFF.

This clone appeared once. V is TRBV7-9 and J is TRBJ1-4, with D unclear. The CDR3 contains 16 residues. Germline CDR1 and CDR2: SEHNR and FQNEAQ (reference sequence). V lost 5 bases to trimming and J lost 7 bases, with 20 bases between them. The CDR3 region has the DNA TGTGCCAGCAGCCCCTTTGTTGGGAGCATTGGTGAAAAACTGTTTTTT. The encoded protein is CASSPFVGSIGEKLFF.

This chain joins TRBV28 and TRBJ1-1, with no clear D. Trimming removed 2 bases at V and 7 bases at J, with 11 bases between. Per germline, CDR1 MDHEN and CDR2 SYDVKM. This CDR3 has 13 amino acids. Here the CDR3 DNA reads TGTGCCAGCAGTTTAGGCGGGGTCAGTGAAGCTTTCTTT. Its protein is CASSLGGVSEAFF.

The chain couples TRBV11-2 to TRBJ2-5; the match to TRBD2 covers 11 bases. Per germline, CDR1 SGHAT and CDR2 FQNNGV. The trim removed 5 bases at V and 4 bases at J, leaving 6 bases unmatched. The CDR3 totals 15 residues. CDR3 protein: CASSGSGRALETQYF. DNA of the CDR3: TGTGCCAGCAGCGGTAGCGGGAGGGCCTTAGAGACCCAGTACTTC.

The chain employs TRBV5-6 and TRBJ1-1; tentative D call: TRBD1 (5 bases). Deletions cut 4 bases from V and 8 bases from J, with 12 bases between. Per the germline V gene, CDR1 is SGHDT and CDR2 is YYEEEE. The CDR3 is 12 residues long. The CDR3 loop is CASSGDPPEAFF. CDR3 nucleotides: TGTGCCAGCAGCGGGGACCCGCCGGAAGCTTTCTTT.

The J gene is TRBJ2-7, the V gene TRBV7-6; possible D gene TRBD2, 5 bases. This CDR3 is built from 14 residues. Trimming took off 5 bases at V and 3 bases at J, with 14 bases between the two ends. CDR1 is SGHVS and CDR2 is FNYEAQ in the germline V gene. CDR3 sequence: CASSTAENVYEQYF. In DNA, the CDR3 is TGTGCCAGCAGCACAGCGGAAAACGTCTACGAGCAGTACTTC.

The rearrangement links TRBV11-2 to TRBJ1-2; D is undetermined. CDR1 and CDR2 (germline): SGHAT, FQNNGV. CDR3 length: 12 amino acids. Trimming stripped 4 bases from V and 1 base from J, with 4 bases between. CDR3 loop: CASSSFNYGYTF. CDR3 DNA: TGTGCCAGCAGCTCTTTTAACTATGGCTACACCTTC.

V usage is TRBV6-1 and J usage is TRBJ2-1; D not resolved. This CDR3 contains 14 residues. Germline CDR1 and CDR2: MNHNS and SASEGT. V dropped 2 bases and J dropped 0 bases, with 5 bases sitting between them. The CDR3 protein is CASSETVSYNEQFF. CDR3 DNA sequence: TGTGCCAGCAGTGAAACGGTCTCCTACAATGAGCAGTTCTTC.

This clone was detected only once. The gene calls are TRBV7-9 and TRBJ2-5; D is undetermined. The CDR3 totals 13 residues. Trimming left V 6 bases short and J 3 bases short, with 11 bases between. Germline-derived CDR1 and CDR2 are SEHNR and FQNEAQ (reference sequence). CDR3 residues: CASREGQEETQYF. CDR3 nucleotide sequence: TGTGCCAGCAGAGAAGGGCAAGAAGAGACCCAGTACTTC.

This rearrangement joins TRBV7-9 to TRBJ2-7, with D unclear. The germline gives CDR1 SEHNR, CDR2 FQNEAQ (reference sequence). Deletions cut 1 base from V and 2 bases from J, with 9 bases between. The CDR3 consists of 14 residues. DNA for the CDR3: TGTGCCAGCAGCTTAGGACTGAAACCCTACGAGCAGTACTTC. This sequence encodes CASSLGLKPYEQYF.